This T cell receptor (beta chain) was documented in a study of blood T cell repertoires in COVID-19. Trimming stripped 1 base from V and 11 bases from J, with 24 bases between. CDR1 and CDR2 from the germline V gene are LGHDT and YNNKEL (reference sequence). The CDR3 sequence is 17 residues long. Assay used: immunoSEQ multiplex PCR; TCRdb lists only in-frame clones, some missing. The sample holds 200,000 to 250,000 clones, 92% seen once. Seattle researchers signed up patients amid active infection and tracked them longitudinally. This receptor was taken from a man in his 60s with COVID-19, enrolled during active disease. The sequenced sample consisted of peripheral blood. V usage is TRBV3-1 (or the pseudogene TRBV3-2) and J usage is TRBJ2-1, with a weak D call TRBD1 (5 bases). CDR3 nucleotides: TGTGCCAGCAGCCAAGTAACGTTCGCTCACAGGACGCCCAAGCAGTTCTTC. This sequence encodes CASSQVTFAHRTPKQFF.